This TCR beta chain stems from a study of human T cells and chemical hapten exposure. Study-wide background: Patients having alopecia areata, totalis or universalis were mostly female. Study-wide results and limits: All donors were alopecia patients, so their immunity may differ from that of healthy people.

Within the library, unique molecular identifiers were attached to each individual cDNA molecule. A single record per CDR3 protein comes from TCRdb applying MiXCR to the RACE reads. The data show 350,000 to 400,000 distinct CDR3 sequences, approximately 5.1% seen once. This clonotype was counted at least ten times. The antigen remains undetermined. This CDR3 is 15 amino acids long. Trimming left V 0 bases short and J 5 bases short, with 14 bases between. Germline V CDR1 and CDR2: SGHRS, YFSETQ. Described time point: pre-sensitization, week 0. Treatment of the sample: therapeutic diphenylcyclopropenone sensitization with weekly scalp DPC. Suited to DPC and affected by alopecia, the donors ranged from 18 to 70 years old.

This specimen consisted of whole blood, obtained in connection with sensitization to the hapten diphenylcyclopropenone (DPC). The receptor was isolated from a woman aged 45-65 years with alopecia areata. Some clones in this sample may be carry-over from other donors' samples. The V call is TRBV5-1, the J call TRBJ1-1; D gene uncertain. CDR3 bases: TGCGCCAGCAGCTTGGCCTCCATGGGTATGACTGAAGCTTTCTTT. This gives the protein CASSLASMGMTEAFF.